This T cell receptor beta chain emerged from a study of PD-L1 blockade in urothelial cancer. Study details: Between 0 and 3 chemotherapy regimens preceded treatment for each patient.

The CDR3 length is 14 residues. Germline CDR1 is KGHSH and CDR2 is LQKENI. The germline V and J ends were trimmed by 0 bases and 5 bases, with 8 bases remaining between them. TCRdb's table, derived via immunoSEQ multiplex PCR, lists solely in-frame clones and lacks some. The sample comprises 35,000 or so clones, about 86% of which are singletons, and around 16% rests with the top ten. The chain employs TRBV18 and TRBJ1-5; D unresolved. The receptor comes from a man aged 60-69 years with urothelial cancer. The specimen comprised PBMCs, sampled around atezolizumab (anti-PD-L1) treatment. CDR3 loop: CASSPPGGDQPQHF. The CDR3 DNA follows: TGTGCCAGCTCACCACCGGGCGGGGATCAGCCCCAGCATTTT.